These 28 T cell receptor beta chains originate from one sample sequenced in a study of T cell repertoires in cytomegalovirus infection. For these receptors, no antigen is known. MiXCR was run by TCRdb on the reads, yielding one entry per CDR3 protein. The sample contains approximately 350,000 distinct CDR3 sequences, about 35% of which appear only once. Material: cultured PBMCs, obtained from culture after CMV antigen stimulation. The receptors here all came from a human donor in good health (CMV status not recorded). Some clones in this sample may be carry-over from other donors' samples.

On this clonotype: A single base separates this from a much larger clone, so it may be a read error. The conserved phenylalanine or tryptophan is not found at the CDR3 terminus, so this likely reflects a read error. The V and J genes are TRBV18 and TRBJ1-1, with D tentatively TRBD1 (5 bases). This CDR3 has 13 residues. CDR1 is KGHSH, CDR2 LQKENI, per germline. Trimming stripped 5 bases from V and 3 bases from J, with 10 bases between. The CDR3 loop is CASSDSRDTEAFL. CDR3 DNA sequence: TGTGCCAGCTCAGATTCCAGGGACACTGAAGCTTTCTTG.

The chain carries TRBV7-2 and TRBJ2-4; 8 bases map to TRBD2. Germline loops: CDR1 SGHTA, CDR2 FQGNSA. This CDR3 has 14 residues. With V trimmed by 5 bases and J by 7 bases, 7 bases remained unmatched. CDR3 protein: CASSPREGFNIQYF. CDR3 nucleotides: TGTGCCAGCAGCCCCCGGGAGGGATTTAACATTCAGTACTTC.

CDR3 in DNA: TGTGCTAGTGGTTTGGTATCTGGTGGGGGGATGATGCTTGAAGCTTTCTTT. Its protein product is CASGLVSGGGMMLEAFF. V usage is TRBV12-5 and J usage is TRBJ1-1, with D maybe TRBD1 (5 bases). The CDR3 runs to 17 residues. Germline V gene sequence: CDR1 LGHNT, CDR2 FRNRAP. V was shortened by 0 bases and J by 7 bases, with 21 bases between the two germline ends.

This clonotype has just a few counts. J is TRBJ2-1 and V is TRBV28, with a tentative D call TRBD2 (6 bases). Trimming shortened V by 11 bases and J by 6 bases, and 20 bases separated the two germline ends. CDR3 length: 14 residues. Per germline, CDR1 MDHEN and CDR2 SYDVKM. The CDR3 nucleotides read TGTGCCTCCTATTCTGGGGGGAGTGGCAATGAGCAGTTCTTC. Translated, it gives CASYSGGSGNEQFF.

The chain uses TRBV7-9 and TRBJ2-1, with D unresolved. The CDR3 runs to 13 residues. V was clipped by 2 bases and J by 6 bases, with 8 bases between them. The germline gives CDR1 SEHNR, CDR2 FQNEAQ (reference sequence). In DNA, the CDR3 is TGTGCCAGCAGCTTATATCTACTCAATGAGCAGTTCTTC. Translating it yields CASSLYLLNEQFF. Full variable domain (outside the CDR3, taken from reference TRBV7-9 and TRBJ2-1): DTGVSQNPRHKITKRGQNVTFRCDPISEHNRLYWYRQTLGQGPEFLTYFQNEAQLEKSRLLSDRFSAERPKGSFSTLEIQRTEQGDSAMYLCASSLYLLNEQFFGPGTRLTVL.

This clonotype was seen a handful of times. The chain has TRBV10-3 and TRBJ2-1; 10 nucleotides agree with TRBD2. Germline trimming cut 3 bases from V and 7 bases from J; bases unmatched to any gene: 15. The CDR3 runs 18 residues. Per the germline V gene, CDR1 is ENHRY and CDR2 is SYGVKD. CDR3 bases: TGTGCCATCAGTGAAAGTGGGGCAGCGGGAGGGCGTAAAAATGAGCAGTTCTTC. It is translated as CAISESGAAGGRKNEQFF.

This clonotype was detected only a few times. V and J are TRBV27 and TRBJ1-6; the match to TRBD1 covers 8 bases. CDR3 length: 13 amino acids. In germline, CDR1 is MNHEY, CDR2 SMNVEV (reference sequence). V lost 6 bases, J lost 11 bases, and 6 bases stayed unmatched. The CDR3 DNA reads as TGTGCCAGCAGGCCCGGGACAGGAGCACCCCTCCACTTT. This gives the protein CASRPGTGAPLHF.

In its sample, this clonotype was seen many times. V and J are TRBV7-2 and TRBJ2-3; D gene ambiguous. The length of the CDR3 is 12 residues. The V gene lost 3 bases and the J gene lost 5 bases, with 6 bases spanning the gap. Germline assignment: CDR1 SGHTA and CDR2 FQGNSA. CDR3 bases: TGTGCCAGCAGCTTTAAAGGAGATACGCAGTATTTT. Residues: CASSFKGDTQYF. The full variable domain, rest sourced from reference TRBV7-2 and TRBJ2-3, is GAGVSQSPSNKVTEKGKDVELRCDPISGHTALYWYRQSLGQGLEFLIYFQGNSAPDKSGLPSDRFSAERTGGSVSTLTIQRTQQEDSAVYLCASSFKGDTQYFGPGTRLTVL.

This clonotype turned up a few times. This chain uses TRBV5-4 with TRBJ1-4, with D perhaps matching TRBD1 (5 bases). Germline CDR1 and CDR2: SGHNT and YYREEE (reference sequence). V lost 2 bases, J lost 0 bases, and 8 bases lay in between. CDR3 length: 15 residues. This CDR3 reads CASSFTGTTNEKLFF. CDR3 DNA sequence: TGTGCCAGCAGCTTCACAGGAACAACTAATGAAAAACTGTTTTTT.

The chain is built from TRBV28 and TRBJ2-1, with a tentative D call TRBD2 (5 bases). Between the trimmed V and J ends, which lost 3 bases and 1 base, there was a span of 16 bases. Per the germline V gene, CDR1 is MDHEN and CDR2 is SYDVKM. This CDR3 is 17 amino acids long. CDR3: CASSFPVAGHSYNEQFF. The CDR3 coding sequence is TGTGCCAGCAGTTTCCCCGTTGCGGGCCATTCCTACAATGAGCAGTTCTTC.

The chain couples TRBV2 to TRBJ1-4; 9 positions agree with TRBD1. Per the germline V gene, CDR1 is SNHLY and CDR2 is FYNNEI. The CDR3 totals 13 residues. Trimming cost V 6 bases and J 10 bases; bases outside gene matches: 6. CDR3 residues: CASSGQGTGKLFF. DNA for the CDR3: TGTGCCAGCAGCGGACAGGGGACTGGAAAACTGTTTTTT.

The chain carries TRBV27 and TRBJ2-3; D gene uncertain. The CDR3 loop spans 13 amino acids. Trimming removed 6 bases at V and 1 base at J, with 8 bases between. CDR1 and CDR2 (germline): MNHEY, SMNVEV (reference sequence). The CDR3 is CASRFLGTDTQYF. In nucleotides, the CDR3 is TGTGCCAGCAGGTTTTTGGGCACAGATACGCAGTATTTT.

V is TRBV7-6 and J is TRBJ1-3; TRBD1 aligns across 10 bases. This CDR3 is built from 16 residues. Germline trimming cut 0 bases from V and 6 bases from J; bases unmatched to any gene: 5. Germline values: CDR1 SGHVS, CDR2 FNYEAQ. The CDR3 DNA follows: TGTGCCAGCAGCTTAGCATCCGGGACAGGGGAAAACACCATATATTTT. As protein: CASSLASGTGENTIYF. Based on the CDR3 plus reference TRBV7-6 and TRBJ1-3, the full variable domain is GAGVSQSPRYKVTKRGQDVALRCDPISGHVSLYWYRQALGQGPEFLTYFNYEAQQDKSGLPNDRFSAERPEGSISTLTIQRTEQRDSAMYRCASSLASGTGENTIYFGEGSWLTVV.

This clonotype was picked up a small number of times. The chain carries TRBV7-3 and TRBJ2-3; 11 nucleotides align to TRBD2. CDR3 size: 17 residues. V was pared by 5 bases and J by 5 bases, with 12 bases of the junction left unmatched. Germline CDR1 SGHTA, CDR2 FQGTGA. The CDR3 DNA reads as TGTGCCAGCAGCCGTTTCATTAGCGGGAGGGCCGGAGATACGCAGTATTTT. This translates into CASSRFISGRAGDTQYF.

The chain couples TRBV4-3 to TRBJ2-1; D might be TRBD2 (5 bases). Germline CDR1 reads LGHNA; CDR2 reads YSLEER. Trimming removed 3 bases from V and 6 bases from J, with 12 bases in between. CDR3 size: 14 residues. CDR3 nucleotide sequence: TGCGCCAGCAGCCAGTACGGACTCTCCAATGAGCAGTTCTTC. Protein: CASSQYGLSNEQFF.

V is TRBV4-3 and J is TRBJ1-1, with D maybe TRBD1 (6 bases). Germline V CDR1 and CDR2: LGHNA, YSLEER. The V and J ends lost 8 bases and 4 bases respectively, with 14 bases between them. CDR3 length: 13 amino acids. In nucleotides, the CDR3 is TGCGCCAGCGCCCAGGGGTTAGGCACTGAAGCTTTCTTT. It encodes CASAQGLGTEAFF.

V and J are TRBV29-1 and TRBJ2-1; D remains unclear. This CDR3 contains 10 residues. Germline loops: CDR1 SQVTM, CDR2 ANQGSEA. V dropped 5 bases and J dropped 4 bases, with 3 bases sitting between them. The CDR3 bases are TGCAGCGTTCAGTACAATGAGCAGTTCTTC. Protein sequence: CSVQYNEQFF.

This clonotype was counted ten times or more. This chain connects TRBV7-2 to TRBJ2-3, with 8 bases lining up with TRBD2. V was pared by 2 bases and J by 1 base, with 2 bases of the junction left unmatched. This CDR3 is built from 15 residues. CDR1 SGHTA and CDR2 FQGNSA come from the germline V gene. The CDR3 region has the DNA TGTGCCAGCAGCTTAACAGCGGGAGGCACAGATACGCAGTATTTT. Encoded protein: CASSLTAGGTDTQYF.

The V call is TRBV18, the J call TRBJ2-3; D gene unclear. The CDR3 loop spans 16 amino acids. Germline V gene data show CDR1 as KGHSH and CDR2 as LQKENI. Between the trimmed V and J ends, which lost 3 bases and 2 bases, there was a span of 15 bases. CDR3 coding DNA: TGTGCCAGCTCACCGGTCCCTGCACAAAACACAGATACGCAGTATTTT. Its protein is CASSPVPAQNTDTQYF.

The chain links TRBV15 to TRBJ2-1; a weak D match, TRBD2 (6 bases). The V gene's germline CDR1 is LNHNV and CDR2 YYDKDF (reference sequence). This CDR3 comprises 17 residues. V shed 3 bases and J shed 2 bases, with 17 bases lying between them. This CDR3 reads CATSRGPAGEAYNEQFF. CDR3 sequence (DNA): TGTGCCACCAGCAGGGGCCCAGCGGGTGAGGCCTACAATGAGCAGTTCTTC.

The V gene is TRBV4-1, the J gene TRBJ2-7; D might be TRBD1 or TRBD2, each matching 6 bases. Per germline, CDR1 MGHRA and CDR2 YSYEKL. V gave up 0 bases and J gave up 4 bases, with 22 bases separating them. There are 18 residues in the CDR3. CDR3 sequence: CASSQEGLGTSSPYEQYF. The DNA for the CDR3 is TGCGCCAGCAGCCAAGAGGGACTGGGGACATCTAGCCCATACGAGCAGTACTTC.

CDR3 sequence (DNA): TGTGCCAGCAGACGGACAGGGCTTTTTGAAAAACTGTTTTTT. Translating it yields CASRRTGLFEKLFF. The chain is built from TRBV6-8 and TRBJ1-4; 8 bases match TRBD1. The CDR3 consists of 14 residues. V gave up 6 bases and J gave up 7 bases; unmatched junction bases: 7. The V gene's germline CDR1 is MNHGY and CDR2 SAAAGT.

This chain uses TRBV7-2 with TRBJ2-1; unclear D gene. CDR1 is SGHTA and CDR2 is FQGNSA in the germline V gene. CDR3 length: 14 amino acids. V gave up 1 base and J gave up 9 bases, with 13 bases separating them. The CDR3 spells CASSLEVQVLEQFF. The CDR3 coding sequence is TGTGCCAGCAGCTTAGAGGTTCAGGTCCTTGAGCAGTTCTTC.

This chain links TRBV20-1 with TRBJ1-4; tentative D call: TRBD1 (6 bases). Germline CDR1 and CDR2: DFQATT and SNEGSKA (reference sequence). The CDR3 has 14 residues. Trimming stripped 4 bases from V and 7 bases from J, with 16 bases between. The CDR3 sequence: CSAIPGGQGEKLFF. The CDR3 DNA is TGCAGTGCTATCCCTGGGGGGCAGGGTGAAAAACTGTTTTTT.

This chain connects TRBV29-1 to TRBJ1-1; the D gene is possibly TRBD1 (6 bases). CDR3 length equals 16 residues. Deletions cut 3 bases from V and 1 base from J, with 18 bases between. The germline CDR1 and CDR2 sequences are SQVTM and ANQGSEA. The CDR3 here is CSVEGTRGRGNTEAFF. DNA for the CDR3: TGCAGCGTTGAGGGGACCCGGGGCAGGGGGAACACTGAAGCTTTCTTT.

This clonotype was seen a handful of times. The J gene is TRBJ1-1, the V gene TRBV20-1; a possible D gene is TRBD1 (6 bases). The germline V gene has CDR1 DFQATT and CDR2 SNEGSKA (reference sequence). CDR3 length: 15 amino acids. V lost 7 bases and J lost 1, with 19 bases in between. In DNA, the CDR3 is TGCAGTGGCCCCCCTAGGACAGATCCGAACACTGAAGCTTTCTTT. It codes for CSGPPRTDPNTEAFF.

In this sample, this clonotype turned up a few times. The V call is TRBV5-1, the J call TRBJ1-2, with 8 bases lining up with TRBD1. Germline CDR1 and CDR2: SGHRS and YFSETQ. The CDR3 is 14 residues long. The junction had 1 base not matched to a gene; V was cut back by 2 bases and J by 1 base. In DNA form, the CDR3 reads TGCGCCAGCAGCTTTGACAGGGGTAACTATGGCTACACCTTC. Translation gives CASSFDRGNYGYTF.

This clonotype was recorded at least ten times. CDR3 DNA: TGTGCCTGGAGGTCGGGGCCCCATAGCAATCAGCCCCAGCATTTT. This codes for CAWRSGPHSNQPQHF. The chain uses TRBV30 and TRBJ1-5; TRBD1 is a possible D gene (5 bases). The V end was cut by 3 bases, the J end by 0 bases, with 12 bases between. The CDR3 covers 15 residues. Germline V CDR1 and CDR2: GTSNPN, SVGIG (reference sequence).